These 13 T cell receptor beta chains share one sample of origin, sequenced in a study of T cells in localized non-small cell lung cancer. TCRdb's copy holds only in-frame clones and misses some; the assay was immunoSEQ multiplex PCR. The sample lists tens of thousands of clones, 88% occurring once. Here the sequenced sample was peripheral blood, taken before any cancer treatment. The origin of the receptors is a female donor aged 60 or older with stage I squamous cell lung carcinoma.

The chain couples TRBV6-5 to TRBJ1-2, with TRBD1 identical over 7 bases. The trim removed 6 bases at V and 3 bases at J, leaving 4 bases unmatched. This CDR3 region has 13 residues. CDR1 and CDR2 from the germline V gene are MNHEY and SVGAGI. The CDR3 nucleotides read TGTGCCAGCAGCTTTGACAGGGACTATGGCTACACCTTC. It codes for CASSFDRDYGYTF.

The chain recombines TRBV7-6 with TRBJ1-2; no clear D. V was cut by 1 base and J by 3 bases, with 15 bases left in between. CDR1 and CDR2 from the germline V gene are SGHVS and FNYEAQ. This CDR3 spans 16 amino acids. The CDR3 sequence: CASSLVGVQFDYGYTF. CDR3 nucleotides: TGTGCCAGCAGCTTAGTGGGAGTTCAATTTGACTATGGCTACACCTTC. Supplemented by reference TRBV7-6 and TRBJ1-2, the full variable domain reads GAGVSQSPRYKVTKRGQDVALRCDPISGHVSLYWYRQALGQGPEFLTYFNYEAQQDKSGLPNDRFSAERPEGSISTLTIQRTEQRDSAMYRCASSLVGVQFDYGYTFGSGTRLTVV.

The V gene is TRBV12-2, the J gene TRBJ2-1; TRBD2, as called in the table, went unchecked against the DNA. TRBV12-2 is flagged as a pseudogene. This CDR3 has 14 amino acids. CDR3 in amino acids: CASRLGLLYNEQFF. The DNA of the CDR3 is TGTGCAAGTCGCTTAGGTCTACTATACAATGAGCAGTTCTTC.

The chain employs TRBV10-3 and TRBJ2-7; weak D call: TRBD2 (5 bases). This CDR3 is 15 amino acids long. V was shortened by 0 bases and J by 2 bases, with 11 bases between the two germline ends. Per germline, CDR1 ENHRY and CDR2 SYGVKD. The CDR3 sequence is CAISESERATYEQYF. CDR3 DNA sequence: TGTGCCATCAGTGAGTCTGAGAGGGCCACCTACGAGCAGTACTTC.

The chain links TRBV6-5 to TRBJ2-2, with D uncertain. Deletions cut 4 bases from V and 2 bases from J, with 14 bases between. This CDR3 contains 16 residues. Germline assignment: CDR1 MNHEY and CDR2 SVGAGI. The CDR3 loop is CASSSATARNTGELFF. The DNA of the CDR3 is TGTGCCAGCAGTTCCGCCACAGCTAGAAACACCGGGGAGCTGTTTTTT.

The rearrangement joins TRBV19 to TRBJ2-2; D not resolved. Trimming left V 3 bases short and J 8 bases short, with 10 bases between. Germline CDR1 and CDR2: LNHDA and SQIVND (reference sequence). This CDR3 comprises 13 residues. This chain's CDR3 is CASSITSRGELFF. The DNA for the CDR3 is TGTGCCAGTAGTATTACGTCCAGGGGGGAGCTGTTTTTT. The full variable domain, completed using reference TRBV19 and TRBJ2-2, is DGGITQSPKYLFRKEGQNVTLSCEQNLNHDAMYWYRQDPGQGLRLIYYSQIVNDFQKGDIAEGYSVSREKKESFPLTVTSAQKNPTAFYLCASSITSRGELFFGEGSRLTVL.

This chain uses TRBV5-1 with TRBJ2-1; 10 positions agree with TRBD2. This CDR3 spans 14 amino acids. The trim removed 3 bases at V and 6 bases at J, leaving 3 bases unmatched. Germline V gene sequence: CDR1 SGHRS, CDR2 YFSETQ. CDR3 sequence (DNA): TGCGCCAGCAGCTCGATAGCGGGAGGCAATGAGCAGTTCTTC. It specifies CASSSIAGGNEQFF.

The chain links TRBV5-6 to TRBJ1-3; a weak D match, TRBD1 (5 bases). The length of the CDR3 is 13 residues. The germline V gene encodes CDR1 SGHDT and CDR2 YYEEEE. Trimming left V 2 bases short and J 4 bases short, with 7 bases between. CDR3 region: CASSLTGGNTIYF. The CDR3 DNA follows: TGTGCCAGCAGCTTAACAGGAGGAAACACCATATATTTT.

V is TRBV14 and J is TRBJ2-5; 8 nucleotides line up with TRBD2. The ends lost 3 bases at V and 5 bases at J; junction bases unmatched: 5. Per germline, CDR1 SGHDN and CDR2 FVKESK. This CDR3 comprises 14 residues. CDR3 DNA sequence: TGTGCCAGCAGCCAGGTTGGCGGGAGGGAGACCCAGTACTTC. Its translation is CASSQVGGRETQYF.

V usage is TRBV7-2 and J usage is TRBJ2-5; D not resolved. The CDR3 has 14 residues. Germline loops: CDR1 SGHTA, CDR2 FQGNSA. V lost 5 bases and J lost 5, with 15 bases in between. CDR3 nucleotide sequence: TGTGCCAGCAGCCAGACCCGGGTACGGGAGACCCAGTACTTC. Translating it yields CASSQTRVRETQYF. Full variable domain (remainder filled in from reference TRBV7-2 and TRBJ2-5): GAGVSQSPSNKVTEKGKDVELRCDPISGHTALYWYRQSLGQGLEFLIYFQGNSAPDKSGLPSDRFSAERTGGSVSTLTIQRTQQEDSAVYLCASSQTRVRETQYFGPGTRLLVL.

The chain couples TRBV7-3 to TRBJ2-1; no clear D. The CDR3 runs to 13 residues. Germline lookup yields CDR1 SGHTA and CDR2 FQGTGA. The V end lost 2 bases, the J end lost 8 bases, and 10 bases lay between the germline ends. In nucleotides, the CDR3 is TGTGCCAGCAGCTTACTTATTGGTGATGAGCAGTTCTTC. It yields the protein CASSLLIGDEQFF.

This chain joins TRBV10-3 and TRBJ2-1, with 12 bases fitting TRBD1. V lost 3 bases, J lost 15 bases, and 6 bases stayed unmatched. Germline CDR1 and CDR2: ENHRY and SYGVKD. This CDR3 region has 13 residues. Here the CDR3 reads CAISDGDRGLGFF. In DNA, the CDR3 is TGTGCCATCAGTGATGGGGACAGGGGGCTAGGGTTCTTC.

The chain couples TRBV2 to TRBJ1-2, with 11 bases that match TRBD1. Germline V gene sequence: CDR1 SNHLY, CDR2 FYNNEI. Trimming took 5 bases from V and 3 from J; bases not matched to a gene: 5. This CDR3 has 15 amino acids. Here the CDR3 reads CASSLPGQGDYGYTF. The CDR3 DNA follows: TGTGCCAGCAGTTTACCGGGACAGGGGGACTATGGCTACACCTTC.